This record looks at one T cell receptor beta chain sequence and its context. The specificity of this receptor is unknown. Per-base quality was not reported, and no clone a single base away is much larger than it. The CDR3 runs 12 residues from the cysteine to the phenylalanine. Only the CDR3 DNA is retained, 36 bases long and in frame from the first base. Cut back by 1 base and 10 bases, the V and J ends lie 7 bases apart. CDR1 and CDR2 are drawn from the germline V gene: KGHSH, LQKENI. The immunoSEQ Assay, a bias-controlled multiplex PCR, was used to amplify TCRbeta CDR3 regions from genomic DNA. From the authors' description of their analysis: The number of nucleated cells in each sample was estimated from the amplification of reference gene primers within the assay. To quantify the absolute abundance of each unique TCRbeta CDR3 rearrangement, sequence reads were collapsed and filtered. For each sample, productive Simpson clonality was calculated as the square root of Simpson's diversity index over productive rearrangements. TCRdb provides this immuneACCESS table in a form limited to in-frame rearrangements. Some clones are lacking; in checked studies, under half of them reflect an unresolved V gene, and why the rest are absent is not known. The V and J calls and clone size were taken over from that table, and D and trimming were inferred from the DNA. Recorded for this sample are about 120,000 clones; roughly 85% of them occurred a single time. Of the sample, 6.6% is held by the ten largest clones.

Each collaborating institution followed its own protocols to collect whole blood in K2EDTA tubes. For TCRbeta analysis, collaborators shipped samples in one of three forms: frozen whole blood, isolated PBMCs, or DNA extracted from either of those sample types. These data belong to a study of blood T cell repertoires in COVID-19 (dated by TCRdb to about 2020). Describing the broader study: The collaborator samples originated in the United States, Italy and Spain and spanned the acute and convalescent phases of COVID-19. The material from the prospective study consisted of cDNA or gDNA derived from T cells, B-cell-depleted T cells, or PBMCs. The dataset comprised deeply sampled blood TCRbeta repertoires from subjects exposed to, actively infected with, or recovered from COVID-19. The repertoires were made available in a free public database intended to serve as a resource for research on the immune response to SARS-CoV-2. The samples were drawn from two sources: the first 160 participants of the ongoing ImmuneRACE study, and 1,000 to 1,500 subjects contributed by 6 global collaborators. Nearly every sample came with metadata listing a de-identified subject ID, COVID-19 status, age in years and sex. HLA class I and class II types, where available, came from metadata supplied by the sample provider rather than from assay-based typing.

What the work shows at the level of the full study, not this receptor alone: Clinical and demographic metadata were provided uncurated, with the amount varying by source and participant.

This sequence uses TRBV18 and TRBJ2-2, with the D gene uncertain. This TCR was sampled from a man aged 80 or over with active or convalescent COVID-19. Sequenced: peripheral blood. The DNA sequence is given as TGTGCCAGCTCACCACAGCGAGAGGAGCTGTTTTTT. Its translation is CASSPQREELFF. Full variable domain (CDR3 extended with the reference TRBV18 and TRBJ2-2 proteins): NAGVMQNPRHLVRRRGQEARLRCSPMKGHSHVYWYRQLPEEGLKFMVYLQKENIIDESGMPKERFSAEFPKEGPSILRIQQVVRGDSAAYFCASSPQREELFFGEGSRLTVL.